The 12 T cell receptor beta chains listed next were all sequenced from one sample in a study of blood T cell repertoires in COVID-19. Sequenced by immunoSEQ multiplex PCR; TCRdb stores in-frame clones only, minus some. The sample gives 100,000 or so clones, over 75% of which show up once; around 7.2% is in the top ten. The sequenced sample was peripheral blood. The receptors originated from a man aged 30 to 39 in a cohort sampled during active COVID-19.

V is TRBV5-4 and J is TRBJ1-3; perhaps TRBD1 as D (5 bases). V gave up 4 bases and J gave up 4 bases, with 12 bases separating them. The length of the CDR3 is 14 residues. The germline V gene has CDR1 SGHNT and CDR2 YYREEE (reference sequence). CDR3 region: CASSQQGRGNTIYF. The CDR3 DNA follows: TGTGCCAGCAGCCAGCAGGGCCGAGGAAACACCATATATTTT.

The chain has TRBV6-5 and TRBJ2-1; TRBD2 agrees at 10 bases. The CDR3 spans 13 residues. The junction had 5 bases not matched to a gene; V was cut back by 6 bases and J by 9 bases. Germline assignment: CDR1 MNHEY and CDR2 SVGAGI. This CDR3 reads CASRGTSASEQFF. The DNA of the CDR3 is TGTGCCAGCAGAGGGACTAGCGCCTCTGAGCAGTTCTTC.

The chain links TRBV6-5 to TRBJ1-4; D gene uncertain. CDR1 and CDR2 from the germline V gene are MNHEY and SVGAGI. Trimming pared 4 bases from V and 4 bases from J, leaving 10 bases between. This CDR3 has 14 amino acids. The chain's CDR3 is CASSFHSYNEKLFF. CDR3 DNA sequence: TGTGCCAGCAGTTTTCACAGCTATAATGAAAAACTGTTTTTT.

The chain recombines TRBV6-4 with TRBJ1-2, with 8 bases aligning to TRBD1. This CDR3 has 15 amino acids. Germline values: CDR1 MRHNA, CDR2 SNTAGT. The junction had 6 bases not matched to a gene; V was cut back by 4 bases and J by 2 bases. The CDR3 nucleotides read TGTGCCAGCAGTGTCCTTCCAGGGGGCAACTATGGCTACACCTTC. This translates into CASSVLPGGNYGYTF.

V gene TRBV6-5 combines with J gene TRBJ2-3, with 8 nucleotides matching TRBD1. Germline V gene lookup returns CDR1 MNHEY and CDR2 SVGAGI. The CDR3 is made up of 14 amino acids. V was clipped by 4 bases and J by 6 bases; unmatched bases: 6. CDR3 sequence: CASSFGQGGDTQYF. CDR3 in DNA: TGTGCCAGCAGTTTTGGACAGGGCGGGGATACGCAGTATTTT.

The rearrangement joins TRBV28 to TRBJ2-1, with 11 positions matching TRBD2. The CDR3 is made up of 21 amino acids. The V gene's germline CDR1 is MDHEN and CDR2 SYDVKM. The J segment lost 0 bases and the V segment lost 5 bases, leaving 18 bases of the junction unmatched. CDR3 in amino acids: CASSTSRLAGNDQSSYNEQFF. The CDR3 region has the DNA TGTGCCAGCAGTACTTCTCGACTAGCGGGGAACGATCAAAGCTCCTACAATGAGCAGTTCTTC.

This chain uses TRBV9 with TRBJ2-5; TRBD1 matches 10 bases. Germline-derived CDR1 and CDR2 are SGDLS and YYNGEE. This CDR3 contains 14 residues. The V gene end was trimmed by 5 bases and the J gene end by 5 bases; junction bases not matched to a gene: 6. DNA of the CDR3: TGTGCCAGCAGTCGGGACAGGGGATCGGAGACCCAGTACTTC. Translated: CASSRDRGSETQYF.

V usage is TRBV7-2 and J usage is TRBJ1-1, with D unclear. V was cut by 4 bases and J by 3 bases, with 9 bases left in between. The germline V gene has CDR1 SGHTA and CDR2 FQGNSA. The CDR3 has 13 residues. The CDR3 loop is CASSSSRDTEAFF. The CDR3 DNA reads TGTGCCAGCAGCTCATCGCGGGACACTGAAGCTTTCTTT.

This clone was recorded once. The rearrangement uses TRBV5-4 and TRBJ2-7, with a weak D call TRBD1 (5 bases). In germline, CDR1 is SGHNT, CDR2 YYREEE (reference sequence). The length of the CDR3 is 14 residues. V lost 4 bases and J lost 0, with 11 bases in between. Here the CDR3 reads CASSARQTSYEQYF. The CDR3 DNA reads TGTGCCAGCAGCGCTCGACAGACCTCCTACGAGCAGTACTTC. Full variable domain (outside the CDR3, taken from reference TRBV5-4 and TRBJ2-7): ETGVTQSPTHLIKTRGQQVTLRCSSQSGHNTVSWYQQALGQGPQFIFQYYREEENGRGNFPPRFSGLQFPNYSSELNVNALELDDSALYLCASSARQTSYEQYFGPGTRLTVT.

This clone was counted between two and nine times. V is TRBV12-5 and J is TRBJ1-3; D perhaps matches TRBD1 (5 bases). Germline V gene lookup returns CDR1 LGHNT and CDR2 FRNRAP. Trimming cost V 8 bases and J 6 bases, with 23 bases left between them. This CDR3 spans 16 amino acids. The CDR3 region has the DNA TGTGCTAGTACTCTCCCTTGGGGGGGACGAGTAAACACCATATATTTT. Encoded protein: CASTLPWGGRVNTIYF.

This chain links TRBV4-3 with TRBJ2-1, with TRBD1 as a possible D gene (5 bases). This CDR3 has 13 residues. V lost 4 bases, J lost 9 bases, and 13 bases lay in between. CDR1 LGHNA and CDR2 YSLEER come from the germline V gene. As DNA, the CDR3 is TGCGCCAGCAGCCGCAATCAAAGGGGTGAGCAGTTCTTC. Its translation: CASSRNQRGEQFF.

This rearrangement joins TRBV12-3 or TRBV12-4 to TRBJ1-2, with 8 positions matching TRBD1. The CDR3 covers 13 residues. V dropped 6 bases and J dropped 7; count of bases not matched to a gene: 7. The CDR3 coding sequence is TGTGCCAGCAGATCTGGACAGGGTTCTGGCTACACCTTC. It yields the protein CASRSGQGSGYTF.